The 10 T cell receptor beta chains listed next were all sequenced from one sample in a study of blood T cell repertoires in COVID-19. Sequencing was performed with immunoSEQ multiplex PCR; in TCRdb, only in-frame clones are kept and a portion is missing. Of fewer than 150,000 clones listed, around 91% were seen once; the top ten hold 3.5% to 4%. Material for sequencing was peripheral blood. These receptors originate from an older woman with COVID-19, enrolled during active disease.

This clone was detected only a few times. The V gene is TRBV11-2, the J gene TRBJ2-4; 8 bases match TRBD2. Germline V lookup: CDR1 SGHAT, CDR2 FQNNGV. Trimming at V came to 10 bases and at J to 5 bases, leaving 4 bases not matched to a gene. The CDR3 is 12 amino acids. Here the CDR3 DNA reads TGTGCCATCCCGGGAGGGCAAAACATTCAGTACTTC. Translation gives CAIPGGQNIQYF.

The genes are TRBV4-3 and TRBJ2-7; TRBD2 matches 16 bases. Germline V gives CDR1 LGHNA, CDR2 YSLEER. Trimming at V came to 0 bases and at J to 7 bases, leaving 15 bases not matched to a gene. The length of the CDR3 is 20 residues. The CDR3, as DNA: TGCGCCAGCAGCCAAGATCCCGACAGGGGACTAGCGGGGGGGCCGGGGGAGCAGTACTTC. Protein: CASSQDPDRGLAGGPGEQYF.

The chain employs TRBV6-5 and TRBJ1-2, with 8 bases aligning to TRBD1. With 8 bases clipped from V and 0 bases from J, the junction kept 5 bases outside the gene matches. There are 14 residues in the CDR3. Germline CDR1 is MNHEY and CDR2 is SVGAGI. CDR3 sequence reads: CASGRQGPNYGYTF. The CDR3 nucleotides are TGTGCCAGCGGACGACAGGGGCCTAACTATGGCTACACCTTC.

The chain carries TRBV5-1 and TRBJ1-4; 8 nucleotides match TRBD1. CDR3 size: 13 residues. The V and J ends lost 5 bases and 7 bases, in that order; junction bases with no gene match: 4. Germline V CDR1 and CDR2: SGHRS, YFSETQ. The CDR3, as DNA: TGCGCCAGCAGGCGGACAGGGCCTGAAAAACTGTTTTTT. It translates to CASRRTGPEKLFF.

The chain links TRBV13 to TRBJ2-3, with D possibly being TRBD2 (6 bases). The CDR3 runs to 15 residues. V was pared by 3 bases and J by 3 bases, with 13 bases between. CDR1 is PRHDT and CDR2 is FYEKMQ in the germline V gene (reference sequence). CDR3 nucleotides: TGTGCCAGCAGCTTGGGGGGTCGAATGACAGATACGCAGTATTTT. Translation gives CASSLGGRMTDTQYF.

This sequence joins TRBV19 and TRBJ1-1, with 8 bases lining up with TRBD1. This CDR3 spans 16 amino acids. The germline V gene encodes CDR1 LNHDA and CDR2 SQIVND (reference sequence). Unmatched junction bases numbered 8, after V lost 5 bases and J lost 0 bases. Written as DNA, the CDR3 is TGTGCCAGTAGTTCGCCTAGACAGGGGATGAACACTGAAGCTTTCTTT. The encoded protein is CASSSPRQGMNTEAFF.

The chain links TRBV7-8 to TRBJ1-2, with D unclear. V was trimmed by 4 bases and J by 4 bases, leaving 19 bases between them. The CDR3 sequence is 16 residues long. From germline, CDR1 is SGHVS and CDR2 FQNEAQ. The CDR3 here is CASSSTLVTRGYGYTF. The CDR3 DNA sequence: TGTGCCAGCAGCTCGACCCTGGTAACCCGGGGCTATGGCTACACCTTC. Together with reference TRBV7-8 and TRBJ1-2, the CDR3 gives the full variable domain: GAGVSQSPRYKVAKRGQDVALRCDPISGHVSLFWYQQALGQGPEFLTYFQNEAQLDKSGLPSDRFFAERPEGSVSTLKIQRTQQEDSAVYLCASSSTLVTRGYGYTFGSGTRLTVV.

This clone was observed a single time. This sequence joins TRBV5-3 and TRBJ1-6, with 8 bases aligning to TRBD1. TRBV5-3 is an ORF, with its function uncertain. The CDR3 consists of 17 residues. V trimming: 4 bases; J trimming: 0 bases; junction bases outside the gene matches: 6. The DNA of the CDR3 is TGTGCCAGAAGCCGTGGACAGGGTGGCTCCTATAATTCACCCCTCCACTTT. Translation: CARSRGQGGSYNSPLHF.

The chain combines TRBV6-1 with TRBJ2-3; D call uncertain. Looked up from germline, CDR1 is MNHNS and CDR2 is SASEGT. The CDR3 is 15 residues long. V was trimmed by 0 bases and J by 6 bases, leaving 13 bases between them. In nucleotides, the CDR3 is TGTGCCAGCAGTGAAGCGCCTCTCGCCCGGGATACGCAGTATTTT. Its protein product is CASSEAPLARDTQYF.

J is TRBJ2-3 and V is TRBV5-8; possible D gene TRBD2, 7 bases. V was cut by 6 bases and J by 0 bases, with 17 bases left in between. This CDR3 region has 16 residues. Germline CDR1 is SGHTS and CDR2 is YDEGEE. The CDR3 nucleotides read TGTGCCAGCAACCAAGCCGGGGGGCCCAGCACAGATACGCAGTATTTT. It encodes CASNQAGGPSTDTQYF.